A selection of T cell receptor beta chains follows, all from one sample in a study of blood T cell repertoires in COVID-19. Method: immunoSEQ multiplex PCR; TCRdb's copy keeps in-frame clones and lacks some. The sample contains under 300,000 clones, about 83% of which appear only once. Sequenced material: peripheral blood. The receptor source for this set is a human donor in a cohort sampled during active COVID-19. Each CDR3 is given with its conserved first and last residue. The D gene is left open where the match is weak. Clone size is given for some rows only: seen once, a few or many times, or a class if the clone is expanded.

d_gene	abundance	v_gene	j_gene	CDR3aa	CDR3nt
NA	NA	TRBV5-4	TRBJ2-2	CASSFDSTNTGELFF	TGTGCCAGCAGCTTCGACAGTACGAACACCGGGGAGCTGTTTTTT
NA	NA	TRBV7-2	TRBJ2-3	CASRLRVTDTQYF	TGTGCCAGCAGGCTGAGAGTAACAGATACGCAGTATTTT
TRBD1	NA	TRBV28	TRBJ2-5	CASSSGQVTSETQYF	TGTGCCAGCAGTTCAGGACAGGTAACTTCGGAGACCCAGTACTTC
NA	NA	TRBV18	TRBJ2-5	CASSLYQRETQYF	TGTGCCAGCTCACTTTACCAACGGGAGACCCAGTACTTC
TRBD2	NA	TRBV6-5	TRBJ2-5	CASSYRQGGETQYF	TGTGCCAGCAGTTACCGGCAGGGAGGGGAGACCCAGTACTTC
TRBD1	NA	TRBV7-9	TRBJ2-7	CASSLRDRDNEQYF	TGTGCCAGCAGCTTGAGGGACAGGGACAACGAGCAGTACTTC
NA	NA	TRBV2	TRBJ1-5	CASRRDVNQPQHF	TGTGCCAGCAGACGGGATGTCAATCAGCCCCAGCATTTT
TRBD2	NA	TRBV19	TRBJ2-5	CASSLALAGGTETQYF	TGTGCCAGTAGTCTAGCGCTAGCGGGGGGGACAGAGACCCAGTACTTC
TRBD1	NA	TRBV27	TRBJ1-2	CASSSWDRGGVHGYTF	TGTGCCAGCAGTAGCTGGGACAGGGGGGGGGTACATGGCTACACCTTC
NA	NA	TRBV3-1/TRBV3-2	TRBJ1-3	CASSQDRALTNTIYF	TGTGCCAGCAGCCAAGACAGGGCTTTAACAAACACCATATATTTT
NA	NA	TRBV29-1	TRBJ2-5	CSSAGGARETQYF	TGCAGCTCGGCTGGAGGAGCGCGGGAGACCCAGTACTTC
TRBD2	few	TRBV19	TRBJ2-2	CASSSGRDTGELFF	TGTGCCAGTAGTAGCGGGAGGGACACCGGGGAGCTGTTTTTT
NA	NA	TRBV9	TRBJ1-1	CAPTGGGATEAFF	TGTGCCCCCACGGGTGGGGGGGCCACTGAAGCTTTCTTT
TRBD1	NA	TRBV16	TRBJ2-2	CASSQSTGTGSDGELFF	TGTGCCAGCAGCCAGTCCACCGGGACAGGGTCGGACGGGGAGCTGTTTTTT